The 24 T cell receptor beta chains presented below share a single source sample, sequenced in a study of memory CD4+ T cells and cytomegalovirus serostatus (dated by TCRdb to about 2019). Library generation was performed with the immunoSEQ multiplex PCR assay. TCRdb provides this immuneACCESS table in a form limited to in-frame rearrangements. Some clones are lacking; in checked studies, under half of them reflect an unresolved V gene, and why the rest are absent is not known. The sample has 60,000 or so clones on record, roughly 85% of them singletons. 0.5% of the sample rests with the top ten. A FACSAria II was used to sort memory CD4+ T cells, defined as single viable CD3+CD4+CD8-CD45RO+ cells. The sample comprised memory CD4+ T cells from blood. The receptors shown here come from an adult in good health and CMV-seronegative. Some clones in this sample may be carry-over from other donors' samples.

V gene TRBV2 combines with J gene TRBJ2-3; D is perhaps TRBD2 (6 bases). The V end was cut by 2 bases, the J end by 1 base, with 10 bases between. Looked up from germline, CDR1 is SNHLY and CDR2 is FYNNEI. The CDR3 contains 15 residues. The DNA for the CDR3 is TGTGCCAGCAGTGAAATAGCTAGCGGCACAGATACGCAGTATTTT. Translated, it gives CASSEIASGTDTQYF.

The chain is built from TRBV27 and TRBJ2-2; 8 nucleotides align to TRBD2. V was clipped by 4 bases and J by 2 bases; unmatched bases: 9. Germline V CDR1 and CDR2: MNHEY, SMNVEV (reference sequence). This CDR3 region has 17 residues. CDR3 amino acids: CASSYSGTVSNTGELFF. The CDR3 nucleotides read TGTGCCAGCAGTTATAGCGGGACCGTTTCAAACACCGGGGAGCTGTTTTTT.

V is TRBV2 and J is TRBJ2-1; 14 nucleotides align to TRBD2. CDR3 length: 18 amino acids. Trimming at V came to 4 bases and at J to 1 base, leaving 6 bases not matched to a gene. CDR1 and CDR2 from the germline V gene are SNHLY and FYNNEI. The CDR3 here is CASSGPGLAGVSYNEQFF. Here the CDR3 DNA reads TGTGCCAGCAGTGGCCCGGGACTAGCGGGAGTATCCTACAATGAGCAGTTCTTC.

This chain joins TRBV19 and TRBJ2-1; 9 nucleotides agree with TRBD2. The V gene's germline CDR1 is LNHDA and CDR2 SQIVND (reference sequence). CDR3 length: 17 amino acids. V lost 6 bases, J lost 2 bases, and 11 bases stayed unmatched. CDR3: CASSTTTSGLAYNEQFF. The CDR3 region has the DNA TGTGCCAGTAGCACAACCACTAGCGGGTTAGCCTACAATGAGCAGTTCTTC.

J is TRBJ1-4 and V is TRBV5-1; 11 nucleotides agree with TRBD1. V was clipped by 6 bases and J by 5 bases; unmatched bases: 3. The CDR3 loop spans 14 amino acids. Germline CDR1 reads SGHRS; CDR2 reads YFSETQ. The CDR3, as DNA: TGCGCCAGCACCTGGACAGGGGGCAATGAAAAACTGTTTTTT. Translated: CASTWTGGNEKLFF.

CDR3 amino acids: CASSYSDRFDTQYF. CDR3 in DNA: TGTGCCAGCAGTTACTCTGACAGGTTCGATACGCAGTATTTT. This chain connects TRBV6-5 to TRBJ2-3; D perhaps matches TRBD1 (6 bases). This CDR3 comprises 14 residues. V dropped 0 bases and J dropped 6 bases, with 10 bases sitting between them. Germline-derived CDR1 and CDR2 are MNHEY and SVGAGI.

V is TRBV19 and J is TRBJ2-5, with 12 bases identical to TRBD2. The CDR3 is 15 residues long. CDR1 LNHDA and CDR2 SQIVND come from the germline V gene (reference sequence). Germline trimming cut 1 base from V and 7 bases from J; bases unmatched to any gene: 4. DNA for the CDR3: TGTGCCAGTAGTATAGTAGCACTAGCGGGGGGGACCCAGTACTTC. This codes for CASSIVALAGGTQYF.

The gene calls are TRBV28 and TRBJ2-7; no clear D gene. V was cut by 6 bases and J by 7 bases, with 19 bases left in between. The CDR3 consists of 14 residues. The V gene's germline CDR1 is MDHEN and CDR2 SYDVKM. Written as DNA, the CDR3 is TGTGCCAGCAGCCCCGGGTCACCCTTTGGGGAGCAGTACTTC. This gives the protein CASSPGSPFGEQYF.

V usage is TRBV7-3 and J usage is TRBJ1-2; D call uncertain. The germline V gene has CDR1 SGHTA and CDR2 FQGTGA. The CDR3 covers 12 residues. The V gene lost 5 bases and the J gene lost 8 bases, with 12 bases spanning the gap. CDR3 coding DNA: TGTGCCAGCAGCGCAAGTCCCGGGGGCTACACCTTC. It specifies CASSASPGGYTF. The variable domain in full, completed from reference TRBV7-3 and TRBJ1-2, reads GAGVSQTPSNKVTEKGKYVELRCDPISGHTALYWYRQSLGQGPEFLIYFQGTGAADDSGLPNDRFFAVRPEGSVSTLKIQRTERGDSAVYLCASSASPGGYTFGSGTRLTVV.

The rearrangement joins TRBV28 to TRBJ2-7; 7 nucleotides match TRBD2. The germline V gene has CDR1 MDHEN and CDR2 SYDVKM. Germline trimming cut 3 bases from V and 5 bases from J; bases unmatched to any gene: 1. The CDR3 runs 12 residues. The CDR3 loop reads CASSFRGDEQYF. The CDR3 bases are TGTGCCAGCAGTTTTCGGGGGGACGAGCAGTACTTC.

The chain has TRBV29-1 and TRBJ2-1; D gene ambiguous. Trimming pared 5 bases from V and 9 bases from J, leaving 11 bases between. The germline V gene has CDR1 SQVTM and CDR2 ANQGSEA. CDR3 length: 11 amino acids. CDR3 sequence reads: CSVPDGIEQFF. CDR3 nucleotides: TGCAGCGTTCCGGACGGAATTGAGCAGTTCTTC.

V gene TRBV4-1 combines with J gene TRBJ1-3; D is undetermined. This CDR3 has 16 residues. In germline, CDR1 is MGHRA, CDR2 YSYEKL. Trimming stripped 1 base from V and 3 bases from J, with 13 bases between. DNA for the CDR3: TGCGCCAGCAGCCAAGGGGTGGGCGCAAATGGAAACACCATATATTTT. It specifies CASSQGVGANGNTIYF.

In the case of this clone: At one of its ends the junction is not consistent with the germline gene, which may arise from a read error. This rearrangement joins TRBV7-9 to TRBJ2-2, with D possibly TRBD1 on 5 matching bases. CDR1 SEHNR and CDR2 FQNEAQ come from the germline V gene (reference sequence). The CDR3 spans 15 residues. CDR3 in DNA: TGTGCCAGTAGCTTACGAGGACAGAACACCGGGGAGCTGTTTTTT. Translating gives CASSLRGQNTGELFF.

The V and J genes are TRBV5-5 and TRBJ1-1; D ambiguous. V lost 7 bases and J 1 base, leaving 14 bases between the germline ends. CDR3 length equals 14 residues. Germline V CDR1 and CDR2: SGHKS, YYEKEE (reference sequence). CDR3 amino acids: CASLHVSGNTEAFF. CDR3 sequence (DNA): TGTGCCAGCCTGCACGTCAGCGGGAACACTGAAGCTTTCTTT.

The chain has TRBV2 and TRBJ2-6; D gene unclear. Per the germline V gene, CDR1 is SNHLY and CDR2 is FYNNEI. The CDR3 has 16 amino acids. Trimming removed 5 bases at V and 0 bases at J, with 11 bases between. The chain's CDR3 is CASSPSPSSGANVLTF. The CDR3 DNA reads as TGTGCCAGCAGTCCCTCTCCGAGCTCTGGGGCCAACGTCCTGACTTTC. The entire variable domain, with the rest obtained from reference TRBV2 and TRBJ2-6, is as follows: EPEVTQTPSHQVTQMGQEVILRCVPISNHLYFYWYRQILGQKVEFLVSFYNNEISEKSEIFDDQFSVERPDGSNFTLKIRSTKLEDSAMYFCASSPSPSSGANVLTFGAGSRLTVL.

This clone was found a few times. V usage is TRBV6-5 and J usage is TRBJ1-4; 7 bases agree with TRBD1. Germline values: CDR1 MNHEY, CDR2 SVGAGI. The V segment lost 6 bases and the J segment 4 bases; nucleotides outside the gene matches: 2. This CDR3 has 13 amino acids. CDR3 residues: CASSTGVNEKLFF. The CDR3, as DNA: TGTGCCAGCAGCACAGGGGTTAATGAAAAACTGTTTTTT.

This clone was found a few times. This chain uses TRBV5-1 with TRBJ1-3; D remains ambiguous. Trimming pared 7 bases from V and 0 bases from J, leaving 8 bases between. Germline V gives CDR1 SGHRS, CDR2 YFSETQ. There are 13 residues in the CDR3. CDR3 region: CASGDGSGNTIYF. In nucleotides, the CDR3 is TGCGCCAGCGGGGATGGCTCTGGAAACACCATATATTTT.

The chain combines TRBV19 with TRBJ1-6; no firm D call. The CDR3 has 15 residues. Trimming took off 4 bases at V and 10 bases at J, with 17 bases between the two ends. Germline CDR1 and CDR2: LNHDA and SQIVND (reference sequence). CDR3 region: CASSKGLRDGSPLHF. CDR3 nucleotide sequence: TGTGCCAGTAGTAAAGGTTTGCGCGACGGATCACCCCTCCACTTT.

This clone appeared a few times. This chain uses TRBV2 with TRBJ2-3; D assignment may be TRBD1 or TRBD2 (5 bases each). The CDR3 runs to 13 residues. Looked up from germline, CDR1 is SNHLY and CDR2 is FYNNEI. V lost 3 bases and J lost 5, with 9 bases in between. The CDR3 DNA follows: TGTGCCAGCAGTGAGGGGACGGGAGATACGCAGTATTTT. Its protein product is CASSEGTGDTQYF.

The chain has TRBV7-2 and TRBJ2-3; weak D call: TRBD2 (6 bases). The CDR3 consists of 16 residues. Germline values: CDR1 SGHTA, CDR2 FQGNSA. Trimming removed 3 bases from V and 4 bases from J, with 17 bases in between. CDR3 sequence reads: CASSFAIFGGADTQYF. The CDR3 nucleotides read TGTGCCAGCAGCTTTGCGATTTTCGGGGGAGCAGATACGCAGTATTTT.

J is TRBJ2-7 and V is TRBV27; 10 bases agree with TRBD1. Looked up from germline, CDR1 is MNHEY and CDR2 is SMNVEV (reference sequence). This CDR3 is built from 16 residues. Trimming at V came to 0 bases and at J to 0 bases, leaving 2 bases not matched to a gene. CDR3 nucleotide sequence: TGTGCCAGCAGTTTATCAGGGACAGGGGTCTCCTACGAGCAGTACTTC. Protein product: CASSLSGTGVSYEQYF.

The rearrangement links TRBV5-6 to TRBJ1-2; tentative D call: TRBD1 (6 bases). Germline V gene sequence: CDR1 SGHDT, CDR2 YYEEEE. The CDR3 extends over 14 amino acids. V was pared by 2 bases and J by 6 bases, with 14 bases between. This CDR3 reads CASSFGRGGNGYTF. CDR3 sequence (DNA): TGTGCCAGCAGCTTTGGCAGGGGTGGGAATGGCTACACCTTC.

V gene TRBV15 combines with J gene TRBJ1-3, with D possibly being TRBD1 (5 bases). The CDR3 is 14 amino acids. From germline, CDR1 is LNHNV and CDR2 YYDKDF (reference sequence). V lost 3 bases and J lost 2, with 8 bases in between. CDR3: CATSSQGPGNTIYF. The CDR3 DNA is TGTGCCACCAGCAGCCAGGGCCCTGGAAACACCATATATTTT.

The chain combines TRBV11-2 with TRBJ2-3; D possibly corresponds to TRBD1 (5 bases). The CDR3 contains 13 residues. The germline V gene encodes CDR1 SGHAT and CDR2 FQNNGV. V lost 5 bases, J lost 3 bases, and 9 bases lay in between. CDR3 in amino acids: CASSPPGTDTQYF. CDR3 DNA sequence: TGTGCCAGCAGCCCCCCAGGGACAGATACGCAGTATTTT.